This is a list of T cell receptor beta chains from one sample in a study of T cells in Graves' hyperthyroidism and ophthalmopathy. TCRdb re-derived calls from the multiplex PCR reads in MiXCR, one entry per CDR3 protein. This table holds about 500,000 distinct CDR3 sequences, roughly an eighth found once. Source material: blood. All receptors derive from a woman between 18 and 29 years old with Graves' hyperthyroidism. CDR3s include the opening cysteine and the closing phenylalanine or tryptophan. The D gene is left open where the match is weak. Part of the rows lack a size; the others show once, few, many or a class for expanded clones.

v_call: TRBV27
j_call: TRBJ1-2
d_call: .
clone_size: many
cdr3_aa: CASRRGHDYGYTF

v_call: TRBV30
j_call: TRBJ2-1
d_call: .
clone_size: .
cdr3_aa: CAWSVPQLVPAYNEQSF

v_call: TRBV12-3/TRBV12-4
j_call: TRBJ1-4
d_call: TRBD1
clone_size: many
cdr3_aa: CASSKPPGGEKLFF

v_call: TRBV30
j_call: TRBJ1-6
d_call: .
clone_size: many
cdr3_aa: CAWSHPGTANSPLHF

v_call: TRBV6-1
j_call: TRBJ1-2
d_call: TRBD1
clone_size: many
cdr3_aa: CASSVGGAGGYTF

v_call: TRBV10-3
j_call: TRBJ2-1
d_call: TRBD1
clone_size: many
cdr3_aa: CAISESLQGSNEQFF

v_call: TRBV19
j_call: TRBJ1-2
d_call: TRBD1
clone_size: many
cdr3_aa: CASSRQGLYGYTF

v_call: TRBV12-3/TRBV12-4
j_call: TRBJ1-6
d_call: TRBD1
clone_size: many
cdr3_aa: CASSLQGEGSPLHF

v_call: TRBV19
j_call: TRBJ1-1
d_call: .
clone_size: many
cdr3_aa: CASSNPRSWTTEAFF

v_call: TRBV27
j_call: TRBJ2-5
d_call: TRBD1
clone_size: .
cdr3_aa: CASRPETGGSQETQYF

v_call: TRBV30
j_call: TRBJ2-2
d_call: TRBD2
clone_size: .
cdr3_aa: CARQLRASGSNTGELFF

v_call: TRBV20-1
j_call: TRBJ1-1
d_call: .
clone_size: .
cdr3_aa: CSARAISGAFF

v_call: TRBV29-1
j_call: TRBJ1-3
d_call: .
clone_size: .
cdr3_aa: CSVEGIPSSGNTIYF

v_call: TRBV6-5
j_call: TRBJ1-5
d_call: .
clone_size: many
cdr3_aa: CASSYFTLQPQHF

v_call: TRBV7-8
j_call: TRBJ2-2
d_call: TRBD2
clone_size: many
cdr3_aa: CASSLAGTSGSYTGELFF

v_call: TRBV19
j_call: TRBJ1-1
d_call: .
clone_size: .
cdr3_aa: CASSNTPNTEAFF

v_call: TRBV6-1
j_call: TRBJ2-5
d_call: .
clone_size: many
cdr3_aa: CASSYFRQETQYF

v_call: TRBV24-1
j_call: TRBJ2-1
d_call: .
clone_size: few
cdr3_aa: CATSDYTGTGINEQFF

v_call: TRBV7-6
j_call: TRBJ1-2
d_call: .
clone_size: .
cdr3_aa: CASSLVSGYGYTF

v_call: TRBV6-1
j_call: TRBJ2-3
d_call: .
clone_size: .
cdr3_aa: CASSEPWTTDTQYF

v_call: TRBV11-1
j_call: TRBJ1-1
d_call: .
clone_size: many
cdr3_aa: CASSLAPGVEFTEAFF

v_call: TRBV11-2
j_call: TRBJ2-1
d_call: .
clone_size: many
cdr3_aa: CASSLGLSSYNEQFF

v_call: TRBV2
j_call: TRBJ2-3
d_call: TRBD2
clone_size: .
cdr3_aa: CASSTNSGGSTDTQYF

v_call: TRBV7-8
j_call: TRBJ1-1
d_call: .
clone_size: many
cdr3_aa: CASSFMKVLNTEAFF

v_call: TRBV12-3/TRBV12-4
j_call: TRBJ1-2
d_call: .
clone_size: few
cdr3_aa: CASRPIEFYGYTF

v_call: TRBV12-3/TRBV12-4
j_call: TRBJ2-1
d_call: TRBD1
clone_size: few
cdr3_aa: CASRGQGSSYNEQFF

v_call: TRBV20-1
j_call: TRBJ1-1
d_call: .
clone_size: many
cdr3_aa: CGLRDGGSNTEAFF

v_call: TRBV20-1
j_call: TRBJ2-5
d_call: TRBD2
clone_size: many
cdr3_aa: CSASTGTSGLESYF

v_call: TRBV27
j_call: TRBJ1-2
d_call: .
clone_size: few
cdr3_aa: CASSFLGPRGGYTF

v_call: TRBV12-3/TRBV12-4
j_call: TRBJ2-4
d_call: .
clone_size: many
cdr3_aa: CASSLPPGEKNIQYF

v_call: TRBV6-1
j_call: TRBJ2-5
d_call: .
clone_size: few
cdr3_aa: CASSESVRGQETQYF

v_call: TRBV24-1
j_call: TRBJ2-3
d_call: .
clone_size: many
cdr3_aa: CATSASRDPGLTDTQYF

v_call: TRBV12-3/TRBV12-4
j_call: TRBJ1-5
d_call: TRBD1
clone_size: many
cdr3_aa: CASSLGQANQPQHF

v_call: TRBV19
j_call: TRBJ2-7
d_call: TRBD2
clone_size: .
cdr3_aa: CASSILAEGSYEQYF

v_call: TRBV9
j_call: TRBJ2-1
d_call: TRBD2
clone_size: .
cdr3_aa: CASSANSGSEQFF

v_call: TRBV12-3/TRBV12-4
j_call: TRBJ2-7
d_call: TRBD2
clone_size: few
cdr3_aa: CASSPAGPYEQYF

v_call: TRBV20-1
j_call: TRBJ2-2
d_call: .
clone_size: many
cdr3_aa: CSARLLAPANTGELFF

v_call: TRBV7-9
j_call: TRBJ2-7
d_call: .
clone_size: .
cdr3_aa: CASSLVPQNYEQYF

v_call: TRBV12-3/TRBV12-4
j_call: TRBJ1-1
d_call: .
clone_size: many
cdr3_aa: CASSKRGTEAFF

v_call: TRBV7-3
j_call: TRBJ2-5
d_call: TRBD1
clone_size: .
cdr3_aa: CASSTGQGAGETQYF

v_call: TRBV6-1
j_call: TRBJ1-1
d_call: TRBD1
clone_size: .
cdr3_aa: CATNDRGRIGTEAFF

v_call: TRBV7-9
j_call: TRBJ2-3
d_call: TRBD1
clone_size: many
cdr3_aa: CASSLASQGAGTDTQYF

v_call: TRBV3-1
j_call: TRBJ2-1
d_call: .
clone_size: many
cdr3_aa: CASSQGLVAQFF

v_call: TRBV7-2
j_call: TRBJ2-1
d_call: TRBD2
clone_size: few
cdr3_aa: CASSLIAASGNYNEQFF

v_call: TRBV28
j_call: TRBJ1-1
d_call: .
clone_size: .
cdr3_aa: CASTNSGNTEAFF

v_call: TRBV5-1
j_call: TRBJ1-2
d_call: .
clone_size: many
cdr3_aa: CASSWTRGGPLSGYTF

v_call: TRBV13
j_call: TRBJ1-3
d_call: .
clone_size: many
cdr3_aa: CASSGGFGNTIYF

v_call: TRBV5-1
j_call: TRBJ1-3
d_call: .
clone_size: .
cdr3_aa: CASSLSANSGNTIYF

v_call: TRBV27
j_call: TRBJ2-3
d_call: TRBD1
clone_size: .
cdr3_aa: CASRHLGQRTDTQYF

v_call: TRBV19
j_call: TRBJ1-1
d_call: .
clone_size: many
cdr3_aa: CASSRTLTDGAFF

v_call: TRBV7-3
j_call: TRBJ1-1
d_call: .
clone_size: many
cdr3_aa: CASSADRNTEAFF

v_call: TRBV3-1
j_call: TRBJ1-5
d_call: .
clone_size: many
cdr3_aa: CASSQDRRQPQHF

v_call: TRBV9
j_call: TRBJ1-4
d_call: .
clone_size: many
cdr3_aa: CASSVVENEKLFF

v_call: TRBV11-2
j_call: TRBJ1-1
d_call: .
clone_size: many
cdr3_aa: CASSFSYKDTEAFF